This TCR beta chain stems from a study of blood T cell repertoires in COVID-19. Looking at the study overall: COVID-19 samples from acute and convalescent phases originated in the United States, Italy and Spain.

Germline V gene data show CDR1 as MNHEY and CDR2 as SVGEGT. This CDR3 comprises 16 residues. Unmatched junction bases numbered 10, after V lost 5 bases and J lost 4 bases. Clones were read by immunoSEQ multiplex PCR, and TCRdb kept only the in-frame ones, dropping some. The table shows a few hundred thousand clones, with about 89% occurring only once. This TCR was recovered from a man aged 40-55 years with acute or convalescent COVID-19. This sequence joins TRBV6-2 or TRBV6-3 and TRBJ2-2, with TRBD1 matching 7 bases. The material sequenced was peripheral blood. CDR3 in amino acids: CASSRGQLGSTGELFF. Here the CDR3 DNA reads TGTGCCAGCAGTAGGGGGCAACTGGGGAGCACCGGGGAGCTGTTTTTT.